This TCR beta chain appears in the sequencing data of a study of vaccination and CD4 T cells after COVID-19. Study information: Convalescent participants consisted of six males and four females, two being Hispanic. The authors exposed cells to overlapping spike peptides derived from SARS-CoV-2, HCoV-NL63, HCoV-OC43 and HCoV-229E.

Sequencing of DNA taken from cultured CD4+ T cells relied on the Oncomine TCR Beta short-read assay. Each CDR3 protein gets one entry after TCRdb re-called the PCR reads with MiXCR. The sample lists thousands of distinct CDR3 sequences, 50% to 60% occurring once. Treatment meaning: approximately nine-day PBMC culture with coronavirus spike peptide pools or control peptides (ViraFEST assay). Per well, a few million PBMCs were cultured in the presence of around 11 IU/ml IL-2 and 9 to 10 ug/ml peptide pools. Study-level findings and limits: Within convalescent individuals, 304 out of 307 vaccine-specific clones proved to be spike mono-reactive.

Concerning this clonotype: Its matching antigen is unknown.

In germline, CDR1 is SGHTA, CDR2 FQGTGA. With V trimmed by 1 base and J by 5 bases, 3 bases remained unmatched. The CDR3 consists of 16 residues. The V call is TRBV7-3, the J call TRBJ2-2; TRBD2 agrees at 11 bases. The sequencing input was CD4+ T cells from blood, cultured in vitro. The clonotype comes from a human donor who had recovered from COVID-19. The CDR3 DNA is TGTGCCAGCAGCTTAATAGCGGGGGGGCCAACCGGGGAGCTGTTTTTT. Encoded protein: CASSLIAGGPTGELFF.